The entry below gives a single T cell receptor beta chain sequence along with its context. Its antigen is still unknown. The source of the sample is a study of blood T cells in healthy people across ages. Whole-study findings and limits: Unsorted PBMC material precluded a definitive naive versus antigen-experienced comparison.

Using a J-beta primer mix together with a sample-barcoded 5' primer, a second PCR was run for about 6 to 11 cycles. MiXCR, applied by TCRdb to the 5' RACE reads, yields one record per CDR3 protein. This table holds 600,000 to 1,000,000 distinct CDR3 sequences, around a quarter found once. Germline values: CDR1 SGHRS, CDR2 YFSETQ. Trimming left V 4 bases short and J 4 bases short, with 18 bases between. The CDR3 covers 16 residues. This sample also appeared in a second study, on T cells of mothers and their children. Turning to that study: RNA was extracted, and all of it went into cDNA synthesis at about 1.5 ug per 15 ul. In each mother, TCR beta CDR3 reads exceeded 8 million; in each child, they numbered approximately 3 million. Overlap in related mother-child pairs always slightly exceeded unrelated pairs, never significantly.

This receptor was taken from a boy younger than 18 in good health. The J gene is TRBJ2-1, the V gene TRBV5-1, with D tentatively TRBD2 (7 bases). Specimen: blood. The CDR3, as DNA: TGCGCCAGCAGCGAGGTAGGGGGAGGGGTTTACAATGAGCAGTTCTTC. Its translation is CASSEVGGGVYNEQFF. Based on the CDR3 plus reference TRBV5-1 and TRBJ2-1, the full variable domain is KAGVTQTPRYLIKTRGQQVTLSCSPISGHRSVSWYQQTPGQGLQFLFEYFSETQRNKGNFPGRFSGRQFSNSRSEMNVSTLELGDSALYLCASSEVGGGVYNEQFFGPGTRLTVL.